This TCR beta chain was sequenced during a study of blood T cell repertoires in COVID-19. Study as a whole: Samples came from the United States, Italy and Spain, spanning acute and convalescent COVID-19. PBMCs, B-cell-depleted T cells, or T cells were the source of the cDNA or gDNA that made up the material.

How the authors handled the data: Using reference gene primer amplification, nucleated cell counts were estimated. Clones were sequenced by immunoSEQ multiplex PCR, and TCRdb holds only the in-frame ones, with some missing. For V, J and clone size, that table is used; D and trimming come from the DNA. The sample lists about 100,000 clones, about 80% seen once, with about 3.3% in the top ten. Germline-derived CDR1 and CDR2 are MNHEY and SVGAGI. V was clipped by 5 bases and J by 4 bases; unmatched bases: 7. The CDR3 extends over 15 amino acids. This receptor was obtained from a woman at least 80 years old with active or convalescent COVID-19. The chain joins TRBV6-5 to TRBJ2-1; 8 nucleotides line up with TRBD2. Sequences were obtained from peripheral blood. CDR3 protein: CASSRAGDAYNEQFF. The CDR3 DNA follows: TGTGCCAGCAGTCGAGCGGGGGACGCTTACAATGAGCAGTTCTTC.